Described below is a single T cell receptor (beta chain) sequence and its context. Its antigen remains unidentified. This sample is part of a study of graft-versus-host responses after intestinal transplantation. Study context: Recipients uniformly received anti-thymocyte globulin induction, followed by tacrolimus and steroids for two to four years. Notes on the study in general: Recipient-marrow GvH clones were detected, some having first appeared in ileum or blood. Declining HvG levels early post-transplant were linked to peak circulating GvH clone levels. Graft-donor T cell macrochimerism in patients accompanied high graft-versus-host to host-versus-graft clonal ratios in allografts.

TCRdb's copy holds only in-frame clones and misses some; the assay was immunoSEQ multiplex PCR. The data contain some 110,000 clones, approximately 90% of them seen just once; the ten biggest clones take up roughly 0.23%. V lost 0 bases and J lost 4; bases outside the gene matches: 3. Germline lookup yields CDR1 SGHRS and CDR2 YFSETQ. The length of the CDR3 is 15 residues. V gene TRBV5-1 combines with J gene TRBJ2-2, with 7 nucleotides matching TRBD1. This receptor was obtained from a human donor who was the organ donor for an intestinal transplant. The sequencing here drew on unstimulated CD4+ T cells sorted from spleen or lymph node cells, taken before transplant. The DNA for the CDR3 is TGCGCCAGCAGCTTGGCGACAGGGTTCACCGGGGAGCTGTTTTTT. This translates into CASSLATGFTGELFF.